The rows below give T cell receptor beta chains drawn from one sample of a study of technical replicates of blood from a handful of donors. Data came from immunoSEQ multiplex PCR; TCRdb stores just in-frame clones and leaves some out. This sample has around 60,000 clones, with around 92% found just once. The sequencing sample was made of PBMCs. All receptors derive from a human donor in good health. Some clones in this sample may be carry-over from other donors' samples. CDR3s include the opening cysteine and the closing phenylalanine or tryptophan.

TRBV6-1,TRBJ2-1,CASSEQPVPPYNEQFF
TRBV29-1,TRBJ1-1,CSVAGLGFGPNEAFF
TRBV4-2,TRBJ1-6,CASSQFQRYNSPLHF
TRBV6-5,TRBJ1-3,CASSGRTVAGNTIYF
TRBV5-1,TRBJ2-7,CASSPDGVGSYEQYF
TRBV7-2,TRBJ2-5,CASSLSGGPFATQYF
TRBV4-2,TRBJ2-5,CASSQDPGGGGQETQYF
TRBV6-6,TRBJ2-2,CASSWDITTGELFF
TRBV7-9,TRBJ2-3,CASSTGTSVVPQYF
TRBV19,TRBJ1-1,CASSNDKGGHTEAFF
TRBV19,TRBJ1-5,CASSTYISNQPQHF
TRBV19,TRBJ2-7,CASSWGTNYEQYF
TRBV29-1,TRBJ2-1,CSVIADLSYNEQFF
TRBV5-5,TRBJ2-1,CASSLAGAPNNEQFF
TRBV30,TRBJ2-2,CAWITGTGGTGELFF
TRBV12-5,TRBJ2-7,CASGLVTGQLDEQYF
TRBV5-1,TRBJ1-4,CASSASQGAREKLFF
TRBV7-9,TRBJ2-7,CASRTGSYEQYF
TRBV4-2,TRBJ2-1,CASSPPTKDNEQFF
TRBV18,TRBJ2-2,CASSPQDRADTGELFF
TRBV11-3,TRBJ2-1,CASSPGGGGNEQFF
TRBV9,TRBJ1-6,CASSADSLSPLHF